One T cell receptor (beta chain) is described in this entry. The data originate from a study of blood T cell repertoires in COVID-19. Across the study: Researchers got acute and convalescent COVID-19 samples from the United States, Italy and Spain. PBMCs, B-cell-depleted T cells, or T cells were the source of the cDNA or gDNA that made up the material.

Original data processing: Amplification from reference gene primers served as the basis for estimated nucleated cell counts. This table comes from immunoSEQ multiplex PCR, and its TCRdb copy is limited to in-frame clones, with some not included. V and J calls and clone size are given by that table; D and trimming were obtained from the DNA. The sample lists fewer than 180,000 clones; about nine tenths were seen once. Germline V gene lookup returns CDR1 GTSNPN and CDR2 SVGIG (reference sequence). V gave up 1 base and J gave up 5 bases, with 15 bases separating them. CDR3 length: 14 amino acids. The rearrangement uses TRBV30 and TRBJ2-7; D is perhaps TRBD1 (5 bases). Sample: peripheral blood. The receptor comes from a woman aged 55-69 years with active or convalescent COVID-19. In DNA, the CDR3 is TGTGCCTGGAGTGCGGGCCAAGGGGTGAACGAGCAGTACTTC. Translating it yields CAWSAGQGVNEQYF. Full variable domain (outside the CDR3, taken from reference TRBV30 and TRBJ2-7): SQTIHQWPATLVQPVGSPLSLECTVEGTSNPNLYWYRQAAGRGLQLLFYSVGIGQISSEVPQNLSASRPQDRQFILSSKKLLLSDSGFYLCAWSAGQGVNEQYFGPGTRLTVT.